The 23 T cell receptor beta chains listed next were all sequenced from one sample in a study of T cells in Graves' hyperthyroidism and ophthalmopathy. Using RNA transcripts as the source, TCR beta CDR3 regions were amplified. TCR CDR3 underwent first-round RT-PCR with the HTBI primer set. In TCRdb, the multiplex PCR reads were re-called with MiXCR into one record per CDR3 protein. The sample holds 660,000 or so distinct CDR3 sequences; about 45% are singletons and the top ten take less than 9%. The sample was peripheral blood or thyroid tissue (not recorded which). The receptors originated from an adult man with Graves' disease, either hyperthyroidism or ophthalmopathy (not recorded which).

This clonotype occurred many times. The chain carries TRBV9 and TRBJ1-6; D unclear. Germline loops: CDR1 SGDLS, CDR2 YYNGEE. V lost 8 bases, J lost 1 base, and 10 bases lay in between. The CDR3 sequence is 14 residues long. CDR3 in DNA: TGTGCCAGTTCAGGTGGATCCTATAATTCACCCCTCCACTTT. As protein: CASSGGSYNSPLHF.

The chain has TRBV19 and TRBJ1-2; 7 nucleotides agree with TRBD1. V was clipped by 9 bases and J by 0 bases; unmatched bases: 7. CDR3 size: 14 residues. Germline CDR1 reads LNHDA; CDR2 reads SQIVND (reference sequence). CDR3 sequence: CASGTGTANYGYTF. The CDR3 DNA sequence: TGTGCCAGCGGAACCGGGACAGCTAACTATGGCTACACCTTC.

This clonotype was seen at least ten times. The chain uses TRBV29-1 and TRBJ1-1; no firm D call. CDR1 is SQVTM and CDR2 is ANQGSEA in the germline V gene. This CDR3 contains 13 residues. V was shortened by 2 bases and J by 8 bases, with 15 bases between the two germline ends. This CDR3 reads CSVEKVWAVEAFF. The CDR3 DNA is TGCAGCGTTGAAAAGGTCTGGGCGGTAGAAGCTTTCTTT.

Only a few counts were recorded for this clonotype. The rearrangement joins TRBV13 to TRBJ1-2, with 7 nucleotides matching TRBD1. V shed 0 bases, J shed 5 bases, and the junction held 6 bases outside the gene matches. CDR3 length equals 15 residues. Germline V gives CDR1 PRHDT, CDR2 FYEKMQ (reference sequence). The CDR3, as DNA: TGTGCCAGCAGCTTAGGCAGGGGGGCAGAGTATGGCTACACCTTC. Translating it yields CASSLGRGAEYGYTF.

The chain is built from TRBV19 and TRBJ2-7, with D possibly TRBD1 on 6 matching bases. Trimming took off 3 bases at V and 6 bases at J, with 12 bases between the two ends. The V gene's germline CDR1 is LNHDA and CDR2 SQIVND (reference sequence). This CDR3 has 13 residues. CDR3 sequence reads: CASSIALRGEQYF. Written as DNA, the CDR3 is TGTGCCAGTAGTATCGCCCTCAGGGGCGAGCAGTACTTC.

Ten or more counts support this clonotype. CDR3 nucleotides: TGTGCCAGCAGAGACGGCACAGGGGACGAGCAGTACTTC. Translation gives CASRDGTGDEQYF. The chain couples TRBV2 to TRBJ2-7; TRBD1 agrees at 7 bases. Trimming at V came to 6 bases and at J to 5 bases, leaving 7 bases not matched to a gene. CDR1 is SNHLY, CDR2 FYNNEI, per germline. CDR3 length equals 13 residues.

The V and J genes are TRBV16 and TRBJ2-6, with 11 positions matching TRBD1. The CDR3 totals 17 residues. J gave up 1 base and V 4 bases, and 3 bases lay outside the gene matches. The germline CDR1 and CDR2 sequences are KGHSY and FQNENV. CDR3 residues: CASSRDRGGSGANVLTF. The CDR3 DNA follows: TGTGCCAGCAGCCGGGACAGGGGGGGGTCTGGGGCCAACGTCCTGACTTTC.

For this clonotype: This may be a read error, as it is one base from a much larger clone. J is TRBJ1-3 and V is TRBV7-3; 7 bases fit TRBD1. J was trimmed by 15 bases and V by 4 bases; bases with no gene match: 9. In germline, CDR1 is SGHTA, CDR2 FQGTGA. This CDR3 comprises 12 residues. The CDR3: CASSSRTGPTYF. The CDR3, as DNA: TGTGCCAGCAGCTCAAGGACAGGACCCACATATTTT.

This clonotype was seen at least ten times. The rearrangement links TRBV5-1 to TRBJ2-2, with 13 bases aligning to TRBD2. The CDR3 length is 15 residues. Trimming at V came to 4 bases and at J to 5 bases, leaving 2 bases not matched to a gene. The V gene's germline CDR1 is SGHRS and CDR2 YFSETQ. CDR3 region: CASSLTSGGTGELFF. The CDR3 coding sequence is TGCGCCAGCAGCCTGACTAGCGGGGGGACCGGGGAGCTGTTTTTT.

The V call is TRBV12-3 or TRBV12-4, the J call TRBJ2-7; tentatively, D is TRBD2 (6 bases). Trimming took off 6 bases at V and 2 bases at J, with 20 bases between the two ends. The CDR3 is 16 residues long. CDR3 protein: CASSFVGGALTYEQYF. DNA for the CDR3: TGTGCCAGCAGCTTCGTGGGCGGGGCATTAACCTACGAGCAGTACTTC.

V is TRBV29-1 and J is TRBJ1-5, with D maybe TRBD1 (6 bases). Per the germline V gene, CDR1 is SQVTM and CDR2 is ANQGSEA. CDR3 length: 11 amino acids. Deletions cut 7 bases from V and 7 bases from J, with 11 bases between. CDR3 bases: TGCAGCGCGGGGGGCGAACAGCCCCAGCATTTT. Residues: CSAGGEQPQHF. The variable domain in full, completed from reference TRBV29-1 and TRBJ1-5, reads SAVISQKPSRDICQRGTSLTIQCQVDSQVTMMFWYRQQPGQSLTLIATANQGSEATYESGFVIDKFPISRPNLTFSTLTVSNMSPEDSSIYLCSAGGEQPQHFGDGTRLSIL.

V and J are TRBV20-1 and TRBJ2-7; D might be TRBD2 (6 bases). Deletions cut 3 bases from V and 4 bases from J, with 19 bases between. The V gene's germline CDR1 is DFQATT and CDR2 SNEGSKA (reference sequence). The CDR3 contains 15 residues. CDR3 coding DNA: TGCAGTGCTAGCGCCGGGAGTCTCGGACCTTACGAGCAGTACTTC. It yields the protein CSASAGSLGPYEQYF.

This clonotype was picked up a small number of times. The rearrangement uses TRBV20-1 and TRBJ1-1; D is undetermined. With 5 bases removed from V and 1 base from J, the gap between germline ends came to 14 bases. Per the germline V gene, CDR1 is DFQATT and CDR2 is SNEGSKA (reference sequence). This CDR3 has 14 residues. CDR3 coding DNA: TGCAGTGCTCCCCCTTCCCGGGGGAACACTGAAGCTTTCTTT. Translating gives CSAPPSRGNTEAFF.

This clonotype was observed at least ten times. The rearrangement uses TRBV10-3 and TRBJ1-1, with unresolved D. Trimming took 2 bases from V and 11 from J, leaving 15 bases between them. The CDR3 is made up of 13 amino acids. Germline loops: CDR1 ENHRY, CDR2 SYGVKD. CDR3 DNA sequence: TGTGCCATCAGTGAGGTGAGGGATGAGGAGGCTTTCTTT. Its protein product is CAISEVRDEEAFF.

This clonotype was observed a handful of times. V usage is TRBV25-1 and J usage is TRBJ1-6; 7 nucleotides align to TRBD1. J lost 7 bases, V lost 5 bases, and 8 bases had no gene match. This CDR3 spans 15 amino acids. The germline V gene encodes CDR1 MGHDK and CDR2 SYGVNS. The CDR3 reads CASSLWTGGNSPLHF. CDR3 in DNA: TGTGCCAGCAGTTTATGGACAGGAGGGAATTCACCCCTCCACTTT.

This sequence joins TRBV20-1 and TRBJ2-5; no reliable D call. The CDR3 contains 13 residues. In germline, CDR1 is DFQATT, CDR2 SNEGSKA (reference sequence). V lost 0 bases to trimming and J lost 9 bases, with 14 bases between them. CDR3 DNA sequence: TGCAGTGCTAGAGATAGGGCCAGTCAGCCCCAGTACTTC. Translated: CSARDRASQPQYF.

This clonotype was counted only a few times. The V and J genes are TRBV25-1 and TRBJ1-6; D not resolved. This CDR3 spans 14 amino acids. Germline CDR1 MGHDK, CDR2 SYGVNS. The V and J ends lost 1 base and 7 bases respectively, with 8 bases between them. CDR3 nucleotide sequence: TGTGCCAGCAGTGAATCCTCAGTGAATTCACCCCTCCACTTT. Amino acids: CASSESSVNSPLHF.

Comment on this clonotype: A much larger clone differs from this one at a single base, so this may be a read error. This rearrangement joins TRBV20-1 to TRBJ2-5, with D perhaps matching TRBD2 (5 bases). This CDR3 spans 15 amino acids. Deletions cut 1 base from V and 4 bases from J, with 16 bases between. CDR1 is DFQATT, CDR2 SNEGSKA, per germline (reference sequence). The CDR3 region is CSARARVERAETQYF. In DNA form, the CDR3 reads TGCAGTGCTAGAGCGAGGGTCGAGCGAGCAGAGACCCAGTACTTC.

The genes are TRBV2 and TRBJ2-7; 8 nucleotides match TRBD1. J lost 2 bases, V lost 5 bases, and 8 bases had no gene match. The CDR3 spans 15 residues. Germline CDR1 SNHLY, CDR2 FYNNEI. The CDR3 DNA reads TGTGCCAGCAGTCGGACAGGGACACAACCCTACGAGCAGTACTTC. Its protein product is CASSRTGTQPYEQYF.

This clonotype occurred many times. The CDR3 DNA sequence: TGCAGCGGTGGACGCTACCCTGAGGAGCAGTACTTC. Its translation is CSGGRYPEEQYF. This chain uses TRBV29-1 with TRBJ2-7; no clear D gene. The V gene lost 7 bases and the J gene lost 7 bases, with 17 bases spanning the gap. This CDR3 spans 12 amino acids. Germline CDR1 reads SQVTM; CDR2 reads ANQGSEA.

The rearrangement joins TRBV6-6 to TRBJ2-5, with 11 bases that match TRBD2. CDR3 length equals 14 residues. The J segment lost 7 bases and the V segment lost 5 bases, leaving 6 bases of the junction unmatched. CDR1 MNHNY and CDR2 SVGAGI come from the germline V gene (reference sequence). CDR3 in amino acids: CASSVGLAVPTQYF. CDR3 in DNA: TGTGCCAGCAGTGTGGGACTAGCGGTCCCGACCCAGTACTTC.

In the case of this clonotype: One end of the junction does not line up with germline, which may come from a read error. The V call is TRBV14, the J call TRBJ1-1; 7 nucleotides match TRBD1. CDR1 is SGHDN, CDR2 FVKESK, per germline. The CDR3 sequence is 12 residues long. The CDR3: CASSQGETGMIF. The CDR3 bases are TGTGCCAGCAGCCAAGGGGAGACAGGGATGATCTTT.

This clonotype was detected ten times or more. The rearrangement joins TRBV15 to TRBJ1-5; the D is unclear. The germline V gene has CDR1 LNHNV and CDR2 YYDKDF (reference sequence). The CDR3 runs to 14 residues. The V gene lost 3 bases and the J gene lost 6 bases, with 12 bases spanning the gap. The CDR3 DNA is TGTGCCACCAGCAGGGGCGGGGTTGGTCAGCCCCAGCATTTT. Amino acid sequence: CATSRGGVGQPQHF.